This T cell receptor (beta chain) originates from a study of T cells in Graves' hyperthyroidism and ophthalmopathy. Exclusion of a patient resulted from uncontrolled infection, other autoimmune disease, pregnancy or lactation. Used for diagnoses were clinical symptoms, serum thyroxine and TRAb, thyroid ultrasound and orbital computed tomography. This clonotype was detected ten times or more. The antigen remains unidentified. V shed 7 bases and J 5 bases; nucleotides not matched to a gene: 9. Looked up from germline, CDR1 is SGHVS and CDR2 is FQNEAQ. This CDR3 region has 15 residues. Overall study findings and caveats: Most thyroid clonotypes with frequency above 0.001 were detected in blood. A model of 13 V-J pairs discriminated ophthalmopathy from stable hyperthyroidism.

Amplification of TCR beta CDR3 regions used RNA as the template. A set of HTBI primers served as the primers for a first-round RT-PCR of the TCR CDR3. TCRdb reanalysed the multiplex PCR reads using MiXCR and keeps one entry per CDR3 protein. Of approximately 530,000 distinct CDR3 sequences in the sample, roughly a sixth are singletons; the top ten hold 15% to 20%. The sequenced sample was blood. The sequence came from a woman aged 18-29 years with Graves' hyperthyroidism. The gene calls are TRBV7-8 and TRBJ2-1, with TRBD2 identical over 9 bases. The CDR3 is CASTIAGVLDNEQFF. CDR3 nucleotides: TGTGCCAGCACCATAGCGGGAGTTCTTGACAATGAGCAGTTCTTC.